Below, 29 T cell receptor beta chains from the same sample are listed, as sequenced in a study of cytomegalovirus exposure and HLA in healthy donors. 60 Vbeta and 13 Jbeta primers were used in PCR. TCRdb's copy holds only in-frame clones and misses some; the assay was immunoSEQ multiplex PCR. The sample lists some 97,000 clones, roughly 82% occurring once. The sequencing input was PBMCs. The source of these receptors is a woman in her late teens or twenties in good health and CMV-seronegative.

V usage is TRBV9 and J usage is TRBJ2-7; the match to TRBD1 covers 9 bases. The CDR3 is made up of 15 amino acids. V lost 0 bases to trimming and J lost 4 bases; unmatched junction nucleotides: 5. Germline lookup yields CDR1 SGDLS and CDR2 YYNGEE. The CDR3 reads CASSVEGQGLYEQYF. For the CDR3, the DNA is TGTGCCAGCAGCGTAGAAGGACAGGGGTTGTACGAGCAGTACTTC.

V and J are TRBV7-2 and TRBJ2-1; D may be TRBD1 (6 bases). This CDR3 comprises 17 residues. V was pared by 1 base and J by 3 bases, with 16 bases between. The germline V gene has CDR1 SGHTA and CDR2 FQGNSA. For the CDR3, the DNA is TGTGCCAGCAGCTTAGTCCCCAGGGGCTCCGACTACAATGAGCAGTTCTTC. Translating it yields CASSLVPRGSDYNEQFF.

The chain joins TRBV7-2 to TRBJ1-4; 8 bases match TRBD1. The CDR3 is 15 amino acids. Germline V gene lookup returns CDR1 SGHTA and CDR2 FQGNSA. Trimming at V came to 4 bases and at J to 8 bases, leaving 9 bases not matched to a gene. In nucleotides, the CDR3 is TGTGCCAGCAGCTCTCCAGGGGGCGCCAGGGAAAAACTGTTTTTT. Translation gives CASSSPGGAREKLFF.

This clone has just a few counts. The V call is TRBV6-1, the J call TRBJ2-5, with 8 bases lining up with TRBD2. Germline assignment: CDR1 MNHNS and CDR2 SASEGT. The CDR3 length is 14 residues. The J segment lost 5 bases and the V segment lost 6 bases, leaving 8 bases of the junction unmatched. The CDR3 bases are TGTGCCAGCAGCCCCGGGACTAGTTTGGAGACCCAGTACTTC. It yields the protein CASSPGTSLETQYF.

The chain has TRBV6-1 and TRBJ2-3, with D possibly being TRBD2 (5 bases). From germline, CDR1 is MNHNS and CDR2 SASEGT. The CDR3 consists of 15 residues. V lost 4 bases and J 0 bases, leaving 11 bases between the germline ends. The CDR3 loop reads CASSARAASTDTQYF. The CDR3 nucleotides are TGTGCCAGCAGTGCGAGGGCCGCCAGCACAGATACGCAGTATTTT.

As for this clone: Within the sample, other DNA sequences also encode this same CDR3. This chain connects TRBV11-2 to TRBJ2-5; TRBD2 matches at 8 bases. Trimming at V came to 7 bases and at J to 5 bases, leaving 15 bases not matched to a gene. The length of the CDR3 is 16 residues. Germline V gene lookup returns CDR1 SGHAT and CDR2 FQNNGV. CDR3 sequence (DNA): TGTGCCAGCAAACCCCCCCCCGGGGGGGCCTGGGAGACCCAGTACTTC. Translated, it gives CASKPPPGGAWETQYF.

The gene calls are TRBV19 and TRBJ1-1; 8 bases are a match to TRBD1. Germline CDR1 and CDR2: LNHDA and SQIVND (reference sequence). The CDR3 consists of 14 residues. The ends lost 3 bases at V and 1 base at J; junction bases unmatched: 1. The CDR3 here is CASSMGQANTEAFF. The CDR3 bases are TGTGCCAGTAGTATGGGACAGGCGAACACTGAAGCTTTCTTT.

The chain's CDR3 is CSARGDSEAFF. CDR3 bases: TGCAGTGCTAGAGGGGACAGTGAAGCTTTCTTT. The V and J genes are TRBV20-1 and TRBJ1-1, with 7 positions matching TRBD1. J lost 7 bases, V lost 1 base, and 0 bases had no gene match. This CDR3 comprises 11 residues. Germline loops: CDR1 DFQATT, CDR2 SNEGSKA (reference sequence).

The genes are TRBV11-2 and TRBJ2-7, with D perhaps matching TRBD2 (6 bases). With 2 bases removed from V and 1 base from J, the gap between germline ends came to 15 bases. From germline, CDR1 is SGHAT and CDR2 FQNNGV. This CDR3 is 16 amino acids long. The CDR3: CASSLLPSGGSYEQYF. Here the CDR3 DNA reads TGTGCCAGCAGCTTACTTCCTTCCGGAGGGTCCTACGAGCAGTACTTC.

There are a few counts of this clone. The chain joins TRBV2 to TRBJ2-7; possible D gene TRBD1, 5 bases. The CDR3 is 14 residues long. Germline V lookup: CDR1 SNHLY, CDR2 FYNNEI. V shed 2 bases and J shed 2 bases, with 10 bases lying between them. CDR3 amino acids: CASSEQGNTYEQYF. The CDR3 DNA is TGTGCCAGCAGTGAACAGGGAAATACCTACGAGCAGTACTTC. Full variable domain (remainder filled in from reference TRBV2 and TRBJ2-7): EPEVTQTPSHQVTQMGQEVILRCVPISNHLYFYWYRQILGQKVEFLVSFYNNEISEKSEIFDDQFSVERPDGSNFTLKIRSTKLEDSAMYFCASSEQGNTYEQYFGPGTRLTVT.

CDR3 in amino acids: CASSITGSNQPQHF. The CDR3 coding sequence is TGTGCCAGCAGCATCACAGGTAGCAATCAGCCCCAGCATTTT. The rearrangement uses TRBV5-5 and TRBJ1-5, with D maybe TRBD1 (5 bases). The CDR3 runs to 14 residues. V was shortened by 4 bases and J by 0 bases, with 8 bases between the two germline ends. Germline V gene lookup returns CDR1 SGHKS and CDR2 YYEKEE (reference sequence).

The rearrangement links TRBV29-1 to TRBJ2-3, with 11 bases identical to TRBD1. The CDR3 has 20 residues. The germline CDR1 and CDR2 sequences are SQVTM and ANQGSEA. V was clipped by 5 bases and J by 4 bases; unmatched bases: 23. The CDR3 DNA sequence: TGCAGCGTTTTGACTGGACAGGGGGCAATCGATGGTAAGCCGGCAGATACGCAGTATTTT. Amino acids: CSVLTGQGAIDGKPADTQYF.

As concerns this clone: At one end, the junction sequence differs from germline, possibly due to a read error. Other DNA sequences in the sample encode the same CDR3. This chain connects TRBV27 to TRBJ1-6; D perhaps matches TRBD1 (5 bases). This CDR3 is 17 amino acids long. Germline V gene data show CDR1 as MNHEY and CDR2 as SMNVEV (reference sequence). CDR3 DNA: TGTGCCAGCAGTTTCAGGACACAGCCCTCCTATAATTCCCCCCTCCACTTT. Translating it yields CASSFRTQPSYNSPLHF.

The gene calls are TRBV19 and TRBJ2-1; 9 bases are a match to TRBD1. Unmatched junction bases numbered 2, after V lost 3 bases and J lost 2 bases. CDR1 is LNHDA, CDR2 SQIVND, per germline (reference sequence). The CDR3 consists of 15 residues. Written as DNA, the CDR3 is TGTGCCAGTAGTATGCGACAGGGGGCCTACAATGAGCAGTTCTTC. It encodes CASSMRQGAYNEQFF.

This chain connects TRBV7-2 to TRBJ2-7, with a tentative D call TRBD1 (5 bases). The CDR3 sequence is 15 residues long. Per the germline V gene, CDR1 is SGHTA and CDR2 is FQGNSA. Trimming removed 5 bases from V and 0 bases from J, with 14 bases in between. CDR3 protein: CASSPRVGGSYEQYF. In DNA, the CDR3 is TGTGCCAGCAGCCCCAGGGTAGGTGGCTCCTACGAGCAGTACTTC.

A few counts support this clone. The chain carries TRBV6-5 and TRBJ2-3, with D possibly being TRBD1 (5 bases). The CDR3 covers 15 residues. Germline assignment: CDR1 MNHEY and CDR2 SVGAGI. V was clipped by 1 base and J by 3 bases, with 11 bases between them. CDR3 in DNA: TGTGCCAGCAGTTACTACCCAGGGATTACAGATACGCAGTATTTT. It codes for CASSYYPGITDTQYF.

The chain employs TRBV6-5 and TRBJ1-2, with D maybe TRBD1 (6 bases). Trimming left V 8 bases short and J 4 bases short, with 17 bases between. Germline V lookup: CDR1 MNHEY, CDR2 SVGAGI. This CDR3 comprises 14 residues. The CDR3 DNA reads as TGTGCCAGCGGGACCAAACAGGGAAGCTATGGCTACACCTTC. It is translated as CASGTKQGSYGYTF.

V is TRBV19 and J is TRBJ2-2; tentative D call: TRBD1 (6 bases). The length of the CDR3 is 15 residues. V gave up 8 bases and J gave up 2 bases, with 15 bases separating them. Germline-derived CDR1 and CDR2 are LNHDA and SQIVND (reference sequence). CDR3 sequence (DNA): TGTGCCAGTGCCTCCGGGACACTAAACACCGGGGAGCTGTTTTTT. Translating gives CASASGTLNTGELFF. Full variable domain (rest looked up from reference TRBV19 and TRBJ2-2): DGGITQSPKYLFRKEGQNVTLSCEQNLNHDAMYWYRQDPGQGLRLIYYSQIVNDFQKGDIAEGYSVSREKKESFPLTVTSAQKNPTAFYLCASASGTLNTGELFFGEGSRLTVL.

The rearrangement joins TRBV18 to TRBJ1-2; D remains unclear. V lost 2 bases and J lost 8, with 12 bases in between. The germline V gene has CDR1 KGHSH and CDR2 LQKENI. CDR3 size: 13 residues. The CDR3 DNA sequence: TGTGCCAGCTCACCAGGTTCGACTCAAGGCTACACCTTC. It translates to CASSPGSTQGYTF.

This clone was observed a single time. One junction end disagrees with the germline gene, perhaps due to a read error. V usage is TRBV9 and J usage is TRBJ2-1, with D possibly being TRBD2 (6 bases). This CDR3 is 15 amino acids long. Per germline, CDR1 SGDLS and CDR2 YYNGEE. Here the CDR3 reads CASSVAPDYDNGQFF. CDR3 bases: TGTGCCAGCAGCGTAGCCCCGGACTACGACAATGGGCAGTTCTTC.

This clone was seen a single time. The V call is TRBV10-3, the J call TRBJ2-3, with D possibly being TRBD2 (5 bases). The germline V gene has CDR1 ENHRY and CDR2 SYGVKD. V gave up 0 bases and J gave up 0 bases, with 10 bases separating them. The length of the CDR3 is 16 residues. The CDR3 loop reads CAISESQRTSTDTQYF. The CDR3 bases are TGTGCCATCAGTGAGTCCCAGCGGACTAGCACAGATACGCAGTATTTT.

The J gene is TRBJ2-1, the V gene TRBV28; 9 nucleotides line up with TRBD2. V shed 3 bases and J 10 bases; nucleotides not matched to a gene: 10. The CDR3 is 15 residues long. Germline V gene data show CDR1 as MDHEN and CDR2 as SYDVKM. CDR3 bases: TGTGCCAGCAGTTTTTTTAGCGGGAGCCTCGGAGAGCAGTTCTTC. Amino acids: CASSFFSGSLGEQFF.

The V and J genes are TRBV19 and TRBJ1-2, with a possible D match to TRBD1 (6 bases). Germline CDR1 and CDR2: LNHDA and SQIVND (reference sequence). CDR3 length: 14 residues. Trimming left V 3 bases short and J 3 bases short, with 11 bases between. This CDR3 reads CASSIRQVDYGYTF. CDR3 nucleotide sequence: TGTGCCAGTAGTATTCGACAGGTCGACTATGGCTACACCTTC.

This clone has a single count. The CDR3, as DNA: TGCAGCGCGCGGACAGGGTTGAGGTACGAGCAGTACTTC. It is translated as CSARTGLRYEQYF. The V gene is TRBV29-1, the J gene TRBJ2-7, with TRBD1 identical over 8 bases. The V segment lost 7 bases and the J segment 4 bases; nucleotides outside the gene matches: 9. This CDR3 comprises 13 residues. The germline V gene has CDR1 SQVTM and CDR2 ANQGSEA.

This clone was counted only a few times. The CDR3 region has the DNA TGTGCCAGCAGTTCAGGGACAGCGGTGGAGACCCAGTACTTC. Translated: CASSSGTAVETQYF. The V and J genes are TRBV6-1 and TRBJ2-5, with TRBD1 matching 7 bases. The CDR3 covers 14 residues. Germline CDR1 is MNHNS and CDR2 is SASEGT. The V and J ends lost 5 bases and 5 bases, in that order; junction bases with no gene match: 8.

V gene TRBV7-2 combines with J gene TRBJ2-7; a possible D gene is TRBD2 (6 bases). Deletions cut 3 bases from V and 2 bases from J, with 14 bases between. This CDR3 comprises 15 residues. In germline, CDR1 is SGHTA, CDR2 FQGNSA. CDR3 nucleotide sequence: TGTGCCAGCAGCTTCTCCGGCGGGACCCCCTACGAGCAGTACTTC. It codes for CASSFSGGTPYEQYF. The whole variable domain, filled in from reference TRBV7-2 and TRBJ2-7, reads GAGVSQSPSNKVTEKGKDVELRCDPISGHTALYWYRQSLGQGLEFLIYFQGNSAPDKSGLPSDRFSAERTGGSVSTLTIQRTQQEDSAVYLCASSFSGGTPYEQYFGPGTRLTVT.

The J gene is TRBJ2-5, the V gene TRBV18, with D possibly matching TRBD1 (5 bases). CDR3 length: 15 residues. Germline V lookup: CDR1 KGHSH, CDR2 LQKENI. The germline V and J ends were trimmed by 3 bases and 6 bases, with 17 bases remaining between them. As DNA, the CDR3 is TGTGCCAGCTCACCGATCGACACAGGTCGGCAGACCCAGTACTTC. This gives the protein CASSPIDTGRQTQYF. Combining the CDR3 with reference TRBV18 and TRBJ2-5 gives the whole variable domain NAGVMQNPRHLVRRRGQEARLRCSPMKGHSHVYWYRQLPEEGLKFMVYLQKENIIDESGMPKERFSAEFPKEGPSILRIQQVVRGDSAAYFCASSPIDTGRQTQYFGPGTRLLVL.

The V and J genes are TRBV9 and TRBJ2-1; a weak D match, TRBD2 (5 bases). Trimming removed 0 bases at V and 0 bases at J, with 7 bases between. CDR1 is SGDLS and CDR2 is YYNGEE in the germline V gene. This CDR3 is 15 amino acids long. The CDR3 protein is CASSVGLASYNEQFF. CDR3 sequence (DNA): TGTGCCAGCAGCGTAGGCCTAGCCTCCTACAATGAGCAGTTCTTC.

J is TRBJ2-5 and V is TRBV9; 11 bases line up with TRBD1. The J call may be faulty, since TRBJ2-7 better matches the DNA end. Looked up from germline, CDR1 is SGDLS and CDR2 is YYNGEE. The CDR3 has 16 amino acids. CDR3 bases: TGTGCCAGCAGCGTAGAGGACAGGGGGCCCCTCTACGAGCAGTACTTC. Translating gives CASSVEDRGPLYEQYF.